These T cell receptor beta chains were read from a single sample in a study of control samples from healthy donors and cancer patients. Clones were sequenced by immunoSEQ multiplex PCR, and TCRdb holds only the in-frame ones, with some missing. The sample holds some 37,000 clones, about 93% seen once. What was sequenced was blood. The receptors here all came from a woman between 50 and 59 years old in good health. CDR3s include the opening cysteine and the closing phenylalanine or tryptophan. Some rows mark clone size as missing; the rest say once, few, many or name a class of expanded clone.

once	TRBV6-2/TRBV6-3	TRBJ1-2	CASSPDRGHPSGYGYTF
few	TRBV4-1	TRBJ1-2	CASSREQGAPFGGYTF
few	TRBV18	TRBJ1-1	CASSLSPGQGTEAFF
-	TRBV5-6	TRBJ2-5	CASSKNWGYQETQYF
-	TRBV7-3	TRBJ2-1	CASSPTPQPTYNEQFF
-	TRBV25-1	TRBJ2-4	CASSPSLINIQYF
-	TRBV19	TRBJ1-4	CASSIVGNINEKLFF
-	TRBV19	TRBJ1-2	CASSYNGGSYGYTF
-	TRBV29-1	TRBJ2-1	CSVGMTGSNEQFF
-	TRBV27	TRBJ1-2	CASSLSGGNGYTF
-	TRBV3-1/TRBV3-2	TRBJ2-7	CASSRRAYSYEQYF
-	TRBV21-1	TRBJ2-7	CASSGRYEQYF
-	TRBV27	TRBJ2-2	CASFKLNTGELFF
once	TRBV7-8	TRBJ1-1	CASSPRTGFKAFF
-	TRBV30	TRBJ1-1	CAWSPPGPRAFF
-	TRBV7-9	TRBJ2-5	CASSLVTSGGETQYF
-	TRBV19	TRBJ1-1	CASSTVRGQGVDTEAFF
-	TRBV4-3	TRBJ1-2	CASSQDRGGTVYGYTF
-	TRBV11-3	TRBJ2-5	CASSLGDRVEETQYF
-	TRBV5-1	TRBJ1-2	CASSWDRMNYGYTF
-	TRBV25-1	TRBJ2-1	CASREKGTEQFF
once	TRBV5-1	TRBJ2-3	CASSLPLGTGADTQYF
-	TRBV29-1	TRBJ2-3	CSVSQGAGTDTQYF
-	TRBV19	TRBJ1-3	CASSSITTGSGNTIYF
-	TRBV6-5	TRBJ1-2	CASSTTGGGYTF
-	TRBV5-1	TRBJ1-3	CASSPDRGLGNTIYF
-	TRBV28	TRBJ1-2	CASRPTGQVGNWGNGYTF
-	TRBV27	TRBJ1-2	CASTADGLRKNYGYTF
once	TRBV5-1	TRBJ2-7	CASRSGQAYEQYF
-	TRBV5-1	TRBJ1-1	CASSLGLNTEAFF
-	TRBV27	TRBJ2-7	CASRAGTSSYEQYF
-	TRBV3-1/TRBV3-2	TRBJ1-1	CASSQETQLGTTNTEAFF
-	TRBV27	TRBJ2-5	CASSVRDRGTETQYF
-	TRBV6-6	TRBJ1-4	CASSQTGFNEKLFF
once	TRBV6-5	TRBJ1-2	CASSLDSLYYGYTF
-	TRBV4-3	TRBJ1-2	CASSQDGNPGYTF
-	TRBV2	TRBJ1-2	CASSEIRTGLYGYTF
-	TRBV28	TRBJ1-6	CASRSPERFATPLHF
-	TRBV25-1	TRBJ2-7	CASRAAGGSSYEQYF
-	TRBV28	TRBJ2-7	CASSFPQGFSYEQYF
-	TRBV28	TRBJ1-6	CASSAQGYNSPLHF
-	TRBV4-2	TRBJ2-7	CASSELAGGPYEQYF
-	TRBV19	TRBJ2-5	CASSISGQETQYF
-	TRBV6-5	TRBJ2-5	CASSYIETQYF
-	TRBV19	TRBJ1-1	CASSPLGANTEAFF
-	TRBV19	TRBJ1-2	CASSLAGQDYGYTF
few	TRBV6-4	TRBJ2-3	CASSAGGTDTQYF
once	TRBV12-3/TRBV12-4	TRBJ2-5	CASSLGTDRTQYF
-	TRBV2	TRBJ2-7	CASSPGLISYEQYF
-	TRBV6-1	TRBJ1-6	CASSERRTIGNSPLHF
-	TRBV7-9	TRBJ1-2	CASSLPRDRDMKSVEGYTF
-	TRBV5-5	TRBJ1-4	CASSPNPGQRNEKLFF
-	TRBV6-5	TRBJ1-1	CASSYPGGYGSTEAFF
-	TRBV4-3	TRBJ1-3	CASSEGGNTIYF
-	TRBV6-5	TRBJ1-1	CASSPPQGTAFF
-	TRBV28	TRBJ2-7	CASSWTRGQGDGQYF
-	TRBV6-5	TRBJ1-5	CASSQTGASNQPQHF
-	TRBV7-8	TRBJ2-1	CASSFDRANEQFF
-	TRBV6-5	TRBJ2-3	CASNPPPTQYF
-	TRBV6-5	TRBJ2-2	CASRGQVNTGELFF